The rows below give T cell receptor beta chains drawn from one sample of a study of tumor and adjacent non-tumor tissue in lung cancer. A single record per CDR3 protein comes from TCRdb applying MiXCR to the multiplex PCR reads. The sample includes 200,000 to 250,000 distinct CDR3 sequences, about two thirds of them seen just once. Specimen: lung tumor tissue. These receptor sequences come from a man in his 60s with non-small cell lung cancer. Each CDR3 is given with its conserved first and last residue. A D gene is named only where the DNA matches it firmly. Some rows have no size entry. The others give once, few or many, or a class for an expanded clone.

TRBD1,TRBJ1-2,TRBV20-1,-,TGCAGTGCTATACGGGGGGACAGGCTCCGGAACTATGGTTACACATTC,CSAIRGDRLRNYGYTF
TRBD2,TRBJ2-3,TRBV6-1,-,TGTGCCAGCAGTGTATGGACTAGTCAGTCCGATACGCAGTATTTT,CASSVWTSQSDTQYF
-,TRBJ2-1,TRBV20-1,-,TGCAGTCCTCCGGGGGCTATCGTGAGTTACAATGAGCAGTTCTTC,CSPPGAIVSYNEQFF
-,TRBJ1-2,TRBV6-5,-,TGTGCCAGAAGTTACAACGGGGTGAACTATGGCTACACCTTC,CARSYNGVNYGYTF
-,TRBJ2-2,TRBV6-5,once,TGTGCCAGCAAGAGACTTTCCCCGGGGCAATATACCGGGGAGCTGTTTTTT,CASKRLSPGQYTGELFF
-,TRBJ1-2,TRBV5-1,few,TGCGCCAGCAGCTTCCCTGAGTCGTATGGCTACACCTTC,CASSFPESYGYTF
-,TRBJ1-1,TRBV30,-,TGTGCCTGGGGAAGGTGGCCAGTGAACACTGAAGCTTTCTTT,CAWGRWPVNTEAFF
TRBD1,TRBJ2-5,TRBV11-3,-,TGTGCCAGCAGGGTGACAGGGGGCTGGGAGACTCAGTACTTC,CASRVTGGWETQYF
-,TRBJ2-3,TRBV5-4,-,TGTGCCAGCAGCTTCCTCGGGTGGGAGACCACAGATACGCAGTATTTT,CASSFLGWETTDTQYF
-,TRBJ1-6,TRBV4-1,many,TGCGCCAGCAGCCCGCGACAGAATACTTATAATTCACCCCTCCACTTT,CASSPRQNTYNSPLHF
-,TRBJ1-2,TRBV4-2,-,TGTGCCAGCAGCTCGCGGGGGGGGGAGAACTATGGCTACACCTTC,CASSSRGGENYGYTF
-,TRBJ1-2,TRBV7-8,-,TGTGCCAGCAACTTAAGATTCAAGGACGGTGGCTACAGCTTC,CASNLRFKDGGYSF
-,TRBJ2-1,TRBV6-2/TRBV6-3,-,TGTGCCAGCACCGACCGGACAGTCCGCAATGAACAGTCCTTC,CASTDRTVRNEQSF
TRBD1,TRBJ1-1,TRBV12-3/TRBV12-4,-,TGTGCCAGCAGCCGGACAGGGACTAAAGCTTTCTTT,CASSRTGTKAFF
-,TRBJ1-3,TRBV20-1,-,TGCAGTGCTCCGGCAGGGAGTACTGGAAACACCATATATTTT,CSAPAGSTGNTIYF
TRBD2,TRBJ2-1,TRBV6-5,-,TGTGCCAGTGCCGATAGCGGGAGGGGAATTAAGAATGAGCAGTTCTTC,CASADSGRGIKNEQFF
-,TRBJ1-2,TRBV6-6,-,TGTGCCAGCAGGGTGGCAGGAGCTAACTATGGCTACACCTTC,CASRVAGANYGYTF
TRBD1,TRBJ2-3,TRBV9,few,TGTGCCAGCAGCGTACTCGGACAGGGGGCAAGAGATACGCAGTATTTT,CASSVLGQGARDTQYF
-,TRBJ1-1,TRBV4-1,-,TGCACAAGCAGGCAAGATTGGGATTCGCTCAAAGAAGCTTTCTTT,CTSRQDWDSLKEAFF
-,TRBJ1-6,TRBV20-1,-,TGCAGTGCTAGAGATCCCACTAGCTCCTATAATTCACCCATCCACTTT,CSARDPTSSYNSPIHF
TRBD2,TRBJ2-3,TRBV7-9,-,TGTGCCAGGAGCTCGGGGACTAGCCTTTATAGCACAGATACGCAGTATTTT,CARSSGTSLYSTDTQYF
TRBD1,TRBJ2-5,TRBV12-3/TRBV12-4,-,TGTGCCAGCACCCCGGTCGGGACAGTGGATGTGACCCAGTACTTC,CASTPVGTVDVTQYF
TRBD1,TRBJ1-2,TRBV12-3/TRBV12-4,-,TGTGCCAGCAGTTCCTCCGGGACAGGGGGTCGGGGCTACACCTTC,CASSSSGTGGRGYTF
TRBD2,TRBJ2-1,TRBV4-2,few,TGTACCAGCAGCCGGAGAGCGGGGGGGCTTTACAATGAGCAGTTCTTC,CTSSRRAGGLYNEQFF
TRBD2,TRBJ2-2,TRBV11-3,-,TGTGCCAGCAGCTTTCACCTGGGACTAGCAGGCACCGGTGAGCTGTTTTTT,CASSFHLGLAGTGELFF
TRBD1,TRBJ2-3,TRBV4-2,-,TGTGCCAGCAGCCAAGATGGCAGGGGACAGGGGGTGAGTCAGCCCCAGTATTTT,CASSQDGRGQGVSQPQYF
-,TRBJ1-1,TRBV11-1,-,TGTGCCCGCAGCCATAGGTGTCAGGGAAGGAATGAAGCTTTCTTT,CARSHRCQGRNEAFF
-,TRBJ2-3,TRBV20-1,-,TGCATTGCTAGTCATAGCGGAGGGGTGGCAGATACGCAGTATTTT,CIASHSGGVADTQYF
TRBD2,TRBJ2-1,TRBV11-1,-,TGTGCCAGCAGCCCCGAGCTAGCGGGGGAGGGCTCCTACAATGAGCAGTTCTTT,CASSPELAGEGSYNEQFF
-,TRBJ2-6,TRBV11-3,-,TGTGCGAGCAGCTTAGAGGGCAGCTCTGGGGTCAACGTCCTGACATTC,CASSLEGSSGVNVLTF
TRBD1,TRBJ2-5,TRBV5-4,-,TGTGCCAGCAGCCCACAGGGGCAAGAGACCCAGTACTTC,CASSPQGQETQYF
-,TRBJ1-5,TRBV28,-,TGTGCCAGCAGTTTTTGGAGGAGCAATCAGCCCCAGCATTTT,CASSFWRSNQPQHF
TRBD2,TRBJ2-5,TRBV28,-,TGTGCCAGCGGGGCCGGCGGGGGGCAAGAGACCCAGTACTTC,CASGAGGGQETQYF
-,TRBJ2-7,TRBV11-3,-,TGTACCAGCAGCTTAGGGAAGTGGAGGGAGCAGTACTTC,CTSSLGKWREQYF
-,TRBJ2-2,TRBV5-6,many,TGTGCCAGCAGCTTGGGGCCAGGAAACACCGGGGAGCTGTTTTTT,CASSLGPGNTGELFF
-,TRBJ1-2,TRBV6-6,-,TGTGCCAGCAGATACTCGAAAGACCCAATCCGCTACACCTTC,CASRYSKDPIRYTF
-,TRBJ1-1,TRBV12-3/TRBV12-4,many,TGTGCCAGCAGTTTAGCCTCGGGGACTGAAGCTTTCTTT,CASSLASGTEAFF
-,TRBJ1-2,TRBV5-5,-,TGTGCCGGCAGCTTGTCCGGGGGTGGATACACCTTC,CAGSLSGGGYTF
-,TRBJ1-2,TRBV4-3,many,TGCGCCAGCAGCCAAGGTGCAGCCCCAGCATCGGGAGGCTACACCTTC,CASSQGAAPASGGYTF
TRBD2,TRBJ2-5,TRBV20-1,-,TGCAGTGTTAGATGTCTACGCAATGCGGGAGCCTCAGAGACCCAGTACTTC,CSVRCLRNAGASETQYF
-,TRBJ1-2,TRBV29-1,-,TGCAGCGTTGAAAGGGACCAAAATGGCTACACCTTC,CSVERDQNGYTF
TRBD2,TRBJ2-3,TRBV12-3/TRBV12-4,-,TGTGCCAACAGCGCCGGGACTACCAACACAGATACGCAGTATTTT,CANSAGTTNTDTQYF
-,TRBJ1-1,TRBV29-1,many,TGCAGCGCCGCCTTGAGCGGGAATGCTTTCTTT,CSAALSGNAFF
TRBD2,TRBJ2-2,TRBV6-6,-,TGTGCCAGCAGGCCCGGGACTAGTAACGGGGAGCTGTTTTTT,CASRPGTSNGELFF
-,TRBJ2-4,TRBV11-3,-,TGTGCCAGCAGGGCCGTGGGGACAAACATTAAGTACTTC,CASRAVGTNIKYF
-,TRBJ2-5,TRBV12-3/TRBV12-4,-,TGTGTCAGCAGTTGGGGACAAGAGACCCAGTACTTC,CVSSWGQETQYF
-,TRBJ1-2,TRBV30,-,TGTGCCTGGAGCCAGGGGCGAGGCTACACCTTC,CAWSQGRGYTF